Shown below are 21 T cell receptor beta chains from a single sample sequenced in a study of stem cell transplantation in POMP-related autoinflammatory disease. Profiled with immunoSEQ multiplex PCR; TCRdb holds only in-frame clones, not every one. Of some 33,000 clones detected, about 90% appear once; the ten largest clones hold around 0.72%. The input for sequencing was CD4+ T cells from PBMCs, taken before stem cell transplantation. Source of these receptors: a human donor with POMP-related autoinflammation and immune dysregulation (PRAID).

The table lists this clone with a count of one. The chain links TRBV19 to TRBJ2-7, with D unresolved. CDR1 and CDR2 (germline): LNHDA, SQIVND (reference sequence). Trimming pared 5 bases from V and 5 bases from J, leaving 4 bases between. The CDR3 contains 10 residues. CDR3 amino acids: CASSFDEQYF. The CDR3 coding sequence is TGTGCCAGTAGTTTCGACGAGCAGTACTTC.

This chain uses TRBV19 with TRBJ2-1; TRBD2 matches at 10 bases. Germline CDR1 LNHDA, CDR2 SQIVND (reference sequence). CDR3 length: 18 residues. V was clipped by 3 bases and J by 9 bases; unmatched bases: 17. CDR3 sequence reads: CASSISWSLAGEAGEQFF. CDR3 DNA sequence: TGTGCCAGTAGTATTAGTTGGTCTCTAGCGGGGGAGGCGGGTGAGCAGTTCTTC. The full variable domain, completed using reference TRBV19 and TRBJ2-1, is DGGITQSPKYLFRKEGQNVTLSCEQNLNHDAMYWYRQDPGQGLRLIYYSQIVNDFQKGDIAEGYSVSREKKESFPLTVTSAQKNPTAFYLCASSISWSLAGEAGEQFFGPGTRLTVL.

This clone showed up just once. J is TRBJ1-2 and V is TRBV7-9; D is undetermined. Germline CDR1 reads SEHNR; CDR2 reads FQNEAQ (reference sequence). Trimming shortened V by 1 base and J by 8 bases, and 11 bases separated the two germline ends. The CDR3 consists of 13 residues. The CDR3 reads CASSLGGSGGYTF. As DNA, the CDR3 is TGTGCCAGCAGCTTAGGAGGGTCTGGCGGCTACACCTTC.

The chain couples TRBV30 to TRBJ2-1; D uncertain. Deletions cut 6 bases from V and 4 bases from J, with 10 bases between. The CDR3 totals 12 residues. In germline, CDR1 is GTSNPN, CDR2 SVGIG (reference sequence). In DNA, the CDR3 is TGTGCCTGCTTTTTCCCTTACAATGAGCAGTTCTTC. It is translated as CACFFPYNEQFF.

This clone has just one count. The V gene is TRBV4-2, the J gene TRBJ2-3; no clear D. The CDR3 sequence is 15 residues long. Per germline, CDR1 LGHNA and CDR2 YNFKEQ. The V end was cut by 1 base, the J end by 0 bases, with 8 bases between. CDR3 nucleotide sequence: TGTGCCAGCAGCCAAGTTGCCGTTAGCACAGATACGCAGTATTTT. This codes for CASSQVAVSTDTQYF.

CDR3 amino acids: CASSLVGVGEQYF. CDR3 DNA: TGTGCCAGCAGCTTAGTGGGGGTTGGCGAGCAGTACTTC. J is TRBJ2-7 and V is TRBV7-9, with D perhaps matching TRBD1 or TRBD2 (5 bases each). V lost 1 base and J 6 bases, leaving 10 bases between the germline ends. Germline V gene sequence: CDR1 SEHNR, CDR2 FQNEAQ (reference sequence). This CDR3 is 13 amino acids long.

The CDR3 region is CASSLLRWGEQYTDTQYF. Written as DNA, the CDR3 is TGTGCCAGCAGCTTGTTACGGTGGGGGGAACAATATACAGATACGCAGTATTTT. The chain has TRBV5-6 and TRBJ2-3; the D gene is possibly TRBD2 (6 bases). V lost 1 base and J 3 bases, leaving 21 bases between the germline ends. The CDR3 extends over 18 amino acids. CDR1 is SGHDT, CDR2 YYEEEE, per germline.

The DNA for the CDR3 is TGCGCCAGCAGCTACGACAGGGGCTATGGCTACACCTTC. It yields the protein CASSYDRGYGYTF. The chain employs TRBV5-1 and TRBJ1-2, with 8 bases lining up with TRBD1. J lost 4 bases, V lost 3 bases, and 2 bases had no gene match. Germline CDR1 is SGHRS and CDR2 is YFSETQ. This CDR3 spans 13 amino acids.

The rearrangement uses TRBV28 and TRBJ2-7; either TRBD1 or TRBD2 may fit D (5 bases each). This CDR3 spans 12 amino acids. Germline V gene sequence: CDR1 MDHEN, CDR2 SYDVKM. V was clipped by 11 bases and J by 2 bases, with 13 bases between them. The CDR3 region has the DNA TGTGCCGTCGGTGGGGGACCCTACGAGCAGTACTTC. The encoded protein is CAVGGGPYEQYF.

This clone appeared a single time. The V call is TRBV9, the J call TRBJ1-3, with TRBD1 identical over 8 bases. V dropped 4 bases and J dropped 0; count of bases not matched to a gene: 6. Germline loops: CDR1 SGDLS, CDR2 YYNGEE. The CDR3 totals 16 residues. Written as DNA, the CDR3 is TGTGCCAGCAGCACCCGGACAGGGCACTCTGGAAACACCATATATTTT. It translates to CASSTRTGHSGNTIYF. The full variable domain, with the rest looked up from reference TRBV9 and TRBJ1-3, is DSGVTQTPKHLITATGQRVTLRCSPRSGDLSVYWYQQSLDQGLQFLIQYYNGEERAKGNILERFSAQQFPDLHSELNLSSLELGDSALYFCASSTRTGHSGNTIYFGEGSWLTVV.

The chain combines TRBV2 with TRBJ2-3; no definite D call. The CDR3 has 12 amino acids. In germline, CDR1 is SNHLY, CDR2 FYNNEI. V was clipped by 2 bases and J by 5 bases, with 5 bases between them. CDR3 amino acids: CASSELVDTQYF. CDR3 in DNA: TGTGCCAGCAGTGAATTGGTAGATACGCAGTATTTT.

The CDR3, as DNA: TGTGCCAGCAGTGAGGAGGGATTGAGCTCCTACGAGCAGTACTTC. Translation: CASSEEGLSSYEQYF. The chain employs TRBV27 and TRBJ2-7, with D perhaps TRBD2 (6 bases). V dropped 5 bases and J dropped 0 bases, with 14 bases sitting between them. The germline gives CDR1 MNHEY, CDR2 SMNVEV (reference sequence). The CDR3 has 15 residues.

This CDR3 is CASSFSFDSEAFF. The CDR3 coding sequence is TGTGCCAGCAGTTTCAGTTTCGACAGCGAAGCTTTCTTT. The chain employs TRBV28 and TRBJ1-1; D might be TRBD1 (5 bases). V dropped 3 bases and J dropped 8 bases, with 13 bases sitting between them. CDR3 length: 13 residues. Germline V gene sequence: CDR1 MDHEN, CDR2 SYDVKM.

In DNA, the CDR3 is TGTGCTAGTGCCCCTTTGAGCTTGAACACTGAAGCTTTCTTT. It codes for CASAPLSLNTEAFF. The chain is built from TRBV12-5 and TRBJ1-1; D is unclear. The CDR3 consists of 14 residues. The V end lost 7 bases, the J end lost 0 bases, and 12 bases lay between the germline ends. Germline CDR1 is LGHNT and CDR2 is FRNRAP.

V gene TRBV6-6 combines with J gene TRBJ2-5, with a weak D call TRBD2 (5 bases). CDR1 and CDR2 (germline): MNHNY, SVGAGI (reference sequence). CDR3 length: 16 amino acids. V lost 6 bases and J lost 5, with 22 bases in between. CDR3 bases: TGTGCCAGCAGGGATCACGGGTCGAGGGCCTCGGAGACCCAGTACTTC. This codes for CASRDHGSRASETQYF.

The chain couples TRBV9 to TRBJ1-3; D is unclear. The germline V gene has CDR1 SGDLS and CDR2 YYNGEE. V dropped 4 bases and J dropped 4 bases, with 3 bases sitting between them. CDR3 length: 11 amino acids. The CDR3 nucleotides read TGTGCCAGCAGCAGGGGAAACACCATATATTTT. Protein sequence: CASSRGNTIYF.

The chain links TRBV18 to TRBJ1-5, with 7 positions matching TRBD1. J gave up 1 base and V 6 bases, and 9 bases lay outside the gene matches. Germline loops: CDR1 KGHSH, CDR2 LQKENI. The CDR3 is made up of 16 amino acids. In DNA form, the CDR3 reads TGTGCCAGCTCTCATAGACAGGGAGGGAGCAATCAGCCCCAGCATTTT. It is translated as CASSHRQGGSNQPQHF.

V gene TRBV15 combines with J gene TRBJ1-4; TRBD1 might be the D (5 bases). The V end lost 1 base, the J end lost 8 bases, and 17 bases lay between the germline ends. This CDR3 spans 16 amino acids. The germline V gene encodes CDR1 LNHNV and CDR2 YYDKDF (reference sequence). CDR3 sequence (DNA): TGTGCCACCAGCAGAGCCCCTTGGGACCGGAAAGAAAAACTGTTTTTT. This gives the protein CATSRAPWDRKEKLFF.

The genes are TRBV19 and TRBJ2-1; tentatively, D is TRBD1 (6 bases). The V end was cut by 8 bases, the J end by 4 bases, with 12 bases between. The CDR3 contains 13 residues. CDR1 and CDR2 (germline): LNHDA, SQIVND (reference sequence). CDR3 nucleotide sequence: TGTGCCAGTCGGAGCAGGGGTTACAATGAGCAGTTCTTC. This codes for CASRSRGYNEQFF.

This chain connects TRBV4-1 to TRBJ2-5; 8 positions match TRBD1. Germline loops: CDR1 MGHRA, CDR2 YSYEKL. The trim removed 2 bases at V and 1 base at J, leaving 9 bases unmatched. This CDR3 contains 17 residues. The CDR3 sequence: CASSQPLRTGSQETQYF. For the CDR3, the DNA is TGCGCCAGCAGCCAACCCCTCCGGACAGGGAGCCAAGAGACCCAGTACTTC.

CDR3 residues: CASSALAGTINEQFF. For the CDR3, the DNA is TGTGCCAGCAGCGCACTAGCGGGGACAATAAATGAGCAGTTCTTC. V and J are TRBV9 and TRBJ2-1; 10 nucleotides align to TRBD2. CDR3 length equals 15 residues. With 3 bases clipped from V and 7 bases from J, the junction kept 7 bases outside the gene matches. Germline V gives CDR1 SGDLS, CDR2 YYNGEE. The full variable domain, with the rest looked up from reference TRBV9 and TRBJ2-1, is DSGVTQTPKHLITATGQRVTLRCSPRSGDLSVYWYQQSLDQGLQFLIQYYNGEERAKGNILERFSAQQFPDLHSELNLSSLELGDSALYFCASSALAGTINEQFFGPGTRLTVL.